These 20 T cell receptor beta chains originate from one sample sequenced in a study of molecular identifiers for immune sequencing clone quantification. TCRdb re-called the PCR reads through MiXCR, storing one row per CDR3 protein. This table has 300,000 to 400,000 distinct CDR3 sequences, roughly a quarter appearing once. Sequences were obtained from naive CD8+ T cells from blood, with Jurkat cell RNA spiked in. The subset here: FACS-sorted CD8+CD4-CCR7+CD45RA+ naive T cells. Receptors originate from a human donor in good health. Some libraries in this study had Jurkat cell RNA spiked in.

This clonotype was seen repeatedly, ten times or more. The J gene is TRBJ2-7, the V gene TRBV7-9; 8 bases agree with TRBD2. The germline CDR1 and CDR2 sequences are SEHNR and FQNEAQ (reference sequence). The junction had 14 bases not matched to a gene; V was cut back by 5 bases and J by 5 bases. The CDR3 spans 16 residues. CDR3: CASSPTSAGAAHEQYF. CDR3 in DNA: TGTGCCAGCAGCCCGACCTCAGCGGGAGCTGCACACGAGCAGTACTTC.

V usage is TRBV12-3 or TRBV12-4 and J usage is TRBJ1-1; 10 bases align to TRBD1. This CDR3 spans 14 amino acids. The V gene end was trimmed by 6 bases and the J gene end by 3 bases; junction bases not matched to a gene: 4. The CDR3 is CASRQGQGHTEAFF. The CDR3 nucleotides are TGTGCCAGCAGACAGGGACAGGGGCACACTGAAGCTTTCTTT.

This clonotype has ten or more counts. This sequence joins TRBV7-9 and TRBJ1-1; D remains unclear. Germline V CDR1 and CDR2: SEHNR, FQNEAQ (reference sequence). Trimming took 4 bases from V and 1 from J, leaving 7 bases between them. CDR3 length equals 13 residues. The DNA for the CDR3 is TGTGCCAGCAGCTCACCCGCGAACACTGAAGCTTTCTTT. Residues: CASSSPANTEAFF.

The rearrangement joins TRBV2 to TRBJ1-4, with D hard to call. Germline V lookup: CDR1 SNHLY, CDR2 FYNNEI. The germline V and J ends were trimmed by 4 bases and 4 bases, with 10 bases remaining between them. The CDR3 covers 14 residues. The CDR3 bases are TGTGCCAGCAGTGGCGGACGGAGTAATGAAAAACTGTTTTTT. Amino acids: CASSGGRSNEKLFF.

This clonotype was counted at least ten times. V gene TRBV3-1 combines with J gene TRBJ1-2; perhaps TRBD1 as D (6 bases). The CDR3 is 14 residues long. CDR1 and CDR2 (germline): LGHDT, YNNKEL (reference sequence). Trimming took 4 bases from V and 4 from J, leaving 13 bases between them. Here the CDR3 reads CASSPAGQSYGYTF. The DNA of the CDR3 is TGTGCCAGCAGCCCCGCAGGACAGAGCTATGGCTACACCTTC. Full variable domain (rest looked up from reference TRBV3-1 and TRBJ1-2): DTAVSQTPKYLVTQMGNDKSIKCEQNLGHDTMYWYKQDSKKFLKIMFSYNNKELIINETVPNRFSPKSPDKAHLNLHINSLELGDSAVYFCASSPAGQSYGYTFGSGTRLTVV.

Many counts were recorded for this clonotype. The CDR3 DNA sequence: TGCAGCGTTGACGGGGGGGTAGCAGATACGCAGTATTTT. This codes for CSVDGGVADTQYF. The chain has TRBV29-1 and TRBJ2-3, with TRBD2 matching 8 bases. The CDR3 covers 13 residues. Trimming cost V 3 bases and J 4 bases; bases outside gene matches: 3. Germline CDR1 and CDR2: SQVTM and ANQGSEA.

This chain uses TRBV7-8 with TRBJ2-2; D unclear. CDR3 size: 15 residues. V was trimmed by 2 bases and J by 0 bases, leaving 7 bases between them. Germline assignment: CDR1 SGHVS and CDR2 FQNEAQ. The CDR3 here is CASSLFGSNTGELFF. The CDR3 DNA follows: TGTGCCAGCAGCTTATTCGGTTCGAACACCGGGGAGCTGTTTTTT.

This clonotype has ten or more counts. J is TRBJ1-5 and V is TRBV13; the D gene is possibly TRBD1 (6 bases). Deletions cut 3 bases from V and 9 bases from J, with 18 bases between. Germline-derived CDR1 and CDR2 are PRHDT and FYEKMQ (reference sequence). The CDR3 is made up of 15 amino acids. The chain's CDR3 is CASSLGGLTGTPQHF. The CDR3, as DNA: TGTGCCAGCAGCTTGGGGGGGCTAACTGGGACGCCCCAGCATTTT.

A remark on this clonotype: One end of the junction does not line up with germline, which may come from a read error. The rearrangement joins TRBV19 to TRBJ2-2; D perhaps matches TRBD2 (5 bases). The length of the CDR3 is 13 residues. Germline V gene sequence: CDR1 LNHDA, CDR2 SQIVND (reference sequence). For the CDR3, the DNA is TGTGCCAGTAGCCTGACCGGGCCCGGGGAGCTGTCTTTT. This sequence encodes CASSLTGPGELSF.

The sample holds a few counts of this clonotype. The germline gene is not matched at one end of the junction; a read error may be the cause. This sequence joins TRBV7-9 and TRBJ2-3, with D possibly being TRBD2 (5 bases). This CDR3 contains 15 residues. From germline, CDR1 is SEHNR and CDR2 FQNEAQ (reference sequence). The CDR3 region is CASSLALQRTDTQYF. The CDR3 nucleotides are TGTGCCAGCAGCCTAGCCCTGCAGCGCACAGATACGCAGTATTTT.

The chain combines TRBV19 with TRBJ2-2, with 7 bases that match TRBD1. V gave up 6 bases and J gave up 6 bases; unmatched junction bases: 7. The CDR3 is 14 residues long. CDR1 is LNHDA and CDR2 is SQIVND in the germline V gene (reference sequence). CDR3 region: CASRVGQAAGELFF. The CDR3 nucleotides are TGTGCCAGTAGGGTTGGACAGGCGGCCGGGGAGCTGTTTTTT.

The table lists this clonotype with a few counts. The rearrangement joins TRBV20-1 to TRBJ2-3; D not certain. The CDR3 is 15 amino acids. Trimming shortened V by 1 base and J by 0 bases, and 11 bases separated the two germline ends. CDR1 is DFQATT and CDR2 is SNEGSKA in the germline V gene (reference sequence). CDR3 sequence (DNA): TGCAGTGCTAGAGCTGAAAATAGTAGCACAGATACGCAGTATTTT. Translated: CSARAENSSTDTQYF.

This clonotype appeared a few times. The chain uses TRBV27 and TRBJ2-5, with D possibly called TRBD1 or TRBD2 (5 bases each). Germline loops: CDR1 MNHEY, CDR2 SMNVEV (reference sequence). The CDR3 has 15 amino acids. The V and J ends lost 6 bases and 5 bases respectively, with 19 bases between them. The CDR3 here is CASRPGTRWRETQYF. In nucleotides, the CDR3 is TGTGCCAGCAGACCCGGGACCAGGTGGAGGGAGACCCAGTACTTC.

This clonotype was counted at least ten times. The chain has TRBV5-8 and TRBJ2-3; 13 nucleotides agree with TRBD2. After removal of 3 bases from V and 2 bases from J, the junction contained 9 bases not matched to a gene. The CDR3 sequence is 18 residues long. CDR1 SGHTS and CDR2 YDEGEE come from the germline V gene. This chain's CDR3 is CASSWEQGTSGTTDTQYF. Written as DNA, the CDR3 is TGTGCCAGCAGCTGGGAACAAGGGACTAGCGGGACCACAGATACGCAGTATTTT.

This clonotype showed up many times. This chain connects TRBV6-2 or TRBV6-3 to TRBJ2-7; D perhaps matches TRBD1 (6 bases). Germline CDR1 is MNHEY and CDR2 is SVGEGT. Between the trimmed V and J ends, which lost 5 bases and 1 base, there was a span of 15 bases. This CDR3 has 15 amino acids. CDR3 loop: CASSRDTRGSYEQYF. The CDR3, as DNA: TGTGCCAGCAGTAGGGACACACGTGGGTCCTACGAGCAGTACTTC.

Of note for this clonotype: A much bigger clone sits one base away, suggesting this may be a read error. The V call is TRBV5-1, the J call TRBJ2-2, with a possible D match to TRBD2 (5 bases). The CDR3 is made up of 16 amino acids. Germline V gives CDR1 SGHRS, CDR2 YFSETQ. As DNA, the CDR3 is TGCGCCATCAGCCCCACACCCGCCGCGGGCACCGGGGAGCTGTTTTTT. It is translated as CAISPTPAAGTGELFF.

In its sample, this clonotype was seen once. This chain links TRBV7-6 with TRBJ1-1; 8 bases are a match to TRBD1. Germline V CDR1 and CDR2: SGHVS, FNYEAQ. The CDR3 length is 16 residues. J was trimmed by 0 bases and V by 5 bases; bases with no gene match: 8. CDR3 amino acids: CASSHLGTGLNTEAFF. In DNA form, the CDR3 reads TGTGCCAGCAGCCACCTGGGGACAGGATTGAACACTGAAGCTTTCTTT.

This chain joins TRBV27 and TRBJ1-5; D is unclear. Germline V gene sequence: CDR1 MNHEY, CDR2 SMNVEV (reference sequence). Between the trimmed V and J ends, which lost 6 bases and 4 bases, there was a span of 13 bases. The CDR3 is made up of 14 amino acids. CDR3 coding DNA: TGTGCCAGCAGCTTGGACTTCGGAAATCAGCCCCAGCATTTT. Translating it yields CASSLDFGNQPQHF.

Worth noting for this clonotype: The junction does not match germline at one end; this may be a read error. The chain carries TRBV6-5 and TRBJ2-5; 8 positions agree with TRBD1. Germline V lookup: CDR1 MNHEY, CDR2 SVGAGI. The CDR3 spans 15 residues. The CDR3 protein is CAISTRDRPQETQYF. CDR3 bases: TGTGCCATCAGTACCCGGGACAGGCCTCAAGAGACCCAGTACTTC.

This clonotype was counted between two and nine times. This rearrangement joins TRBV27 to TRBJ1-5; TRBD1 matches at 7 bases. The germline gives CDR1 MNHEY, CDR2 SMNVEV (reference sequence). The CDR3 extends over 13 amino acids. The V gene end was trimmed by 4 bases and the J gene end by 6 bases; junction bases not matched to a gene: 3. The CDR3 DNA follows: TGTGCCAGCAGTTCTTCAGGGGGTCAGCCCCAGCATTTT. Its protein is CASSSSGGQPQHF.